The entry that follows covers one T cell receptor (beta chain) sequence. Antigen: not known. The entry originates in a study of cytomegalovirus exposure and HLA in healthy donors. A multiplex PCR was run with 60 Vbeta primers and 13 Jbeta primers. Profiled with immunoSEQ multiplex PCR; TCRdb holds only in-frame clones, not every one. This sample has tens of thousands of clones; over 70% occur once, and the top ten carry 5.5% to 7%. Study results and caveats: Previously analyzed data showed that most TCR beta V segments were productive at a frequency of about 87% or about 30%. It was only CMV serostatus that was available as immune exposure information. The majority of TCR sequences were rare, yet some public TCRs appeared in many donors.

Germline V gene data show CDR1 as SEHNR and CDR2 as FQNEAQ (reference sequence). The CDR3 is made up of 15 amino acids. Trimming removed 3 bases from V and 8 bases from J; junction bases left unmatched: 4. The specimen was PBMCs. This TCR came from a man aged 18 to 35 in good health and CMV-seropositive. The rearrangement links TRBV7-9 to TRBJ2-1, with TRBD2 identical over 13 bases. CDR3 amino acids: CASSFGLAGEYEQFF. CDR3 DNA sequence: TGTGCCAGCAGCTTCGGACTAGCGGGAGAATATGAGCAGTTCTTC.